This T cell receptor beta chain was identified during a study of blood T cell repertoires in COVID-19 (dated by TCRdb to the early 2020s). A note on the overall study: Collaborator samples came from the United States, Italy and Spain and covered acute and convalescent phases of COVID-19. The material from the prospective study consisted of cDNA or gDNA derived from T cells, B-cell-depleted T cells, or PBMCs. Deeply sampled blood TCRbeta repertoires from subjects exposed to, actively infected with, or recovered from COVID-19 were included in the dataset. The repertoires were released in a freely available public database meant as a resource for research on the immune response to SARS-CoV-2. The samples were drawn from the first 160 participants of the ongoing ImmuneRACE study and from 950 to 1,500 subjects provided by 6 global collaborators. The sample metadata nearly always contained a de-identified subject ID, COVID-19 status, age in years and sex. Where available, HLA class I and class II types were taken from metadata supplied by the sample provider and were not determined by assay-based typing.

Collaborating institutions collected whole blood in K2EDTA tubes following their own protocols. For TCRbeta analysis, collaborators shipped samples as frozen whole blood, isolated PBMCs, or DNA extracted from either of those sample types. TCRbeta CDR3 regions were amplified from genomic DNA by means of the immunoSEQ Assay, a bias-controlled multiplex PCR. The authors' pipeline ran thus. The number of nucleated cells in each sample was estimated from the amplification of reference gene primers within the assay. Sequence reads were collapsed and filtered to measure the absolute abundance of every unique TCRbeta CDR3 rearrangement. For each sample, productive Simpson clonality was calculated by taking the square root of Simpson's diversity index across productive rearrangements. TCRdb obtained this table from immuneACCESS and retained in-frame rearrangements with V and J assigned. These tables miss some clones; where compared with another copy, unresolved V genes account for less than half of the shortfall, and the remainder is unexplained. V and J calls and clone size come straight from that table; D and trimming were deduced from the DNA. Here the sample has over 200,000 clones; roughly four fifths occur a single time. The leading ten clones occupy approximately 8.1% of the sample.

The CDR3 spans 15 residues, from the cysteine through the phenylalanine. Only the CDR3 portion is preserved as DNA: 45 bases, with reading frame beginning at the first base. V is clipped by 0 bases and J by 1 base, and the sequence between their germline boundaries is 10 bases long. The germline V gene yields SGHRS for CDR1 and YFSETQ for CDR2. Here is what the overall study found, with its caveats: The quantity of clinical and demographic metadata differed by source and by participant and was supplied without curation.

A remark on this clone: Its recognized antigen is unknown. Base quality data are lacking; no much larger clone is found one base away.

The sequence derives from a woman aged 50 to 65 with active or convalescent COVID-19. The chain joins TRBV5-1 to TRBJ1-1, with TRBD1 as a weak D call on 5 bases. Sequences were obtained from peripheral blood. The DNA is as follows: TGCGCCAGCAGCTTGGCCGTCCAGGGGAACACTGAAGCTTTCTTT. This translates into CASSLAVQGNTEAFF.